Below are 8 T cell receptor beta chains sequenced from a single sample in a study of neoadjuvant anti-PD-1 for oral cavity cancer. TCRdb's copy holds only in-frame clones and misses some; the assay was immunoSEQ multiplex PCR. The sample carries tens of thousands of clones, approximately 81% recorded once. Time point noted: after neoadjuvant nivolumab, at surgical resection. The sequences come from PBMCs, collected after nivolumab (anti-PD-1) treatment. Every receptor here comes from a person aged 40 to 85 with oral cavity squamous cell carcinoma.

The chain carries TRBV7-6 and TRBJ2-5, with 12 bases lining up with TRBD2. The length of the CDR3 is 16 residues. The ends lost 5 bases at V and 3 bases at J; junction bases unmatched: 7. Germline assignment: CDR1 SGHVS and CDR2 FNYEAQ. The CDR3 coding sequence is TGTGCCAGCAGCGACCGACTAGCGGGAGCGGAAGAGACCCAGTACTTC. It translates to CASSDRLAGAEETQYF.

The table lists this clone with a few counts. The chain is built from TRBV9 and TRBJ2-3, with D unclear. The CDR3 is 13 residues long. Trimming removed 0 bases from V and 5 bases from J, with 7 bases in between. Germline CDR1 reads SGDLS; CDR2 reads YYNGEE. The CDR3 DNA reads TGTGCCAGCAGCGTAGGTCCCCTAGATACGCAGTATTTT. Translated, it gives CASSVGPLDTQYF.

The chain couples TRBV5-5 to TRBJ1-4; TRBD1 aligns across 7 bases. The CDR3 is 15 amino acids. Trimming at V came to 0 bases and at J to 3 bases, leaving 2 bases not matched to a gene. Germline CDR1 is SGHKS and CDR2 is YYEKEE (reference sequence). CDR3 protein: CASSLDRGPNEKLFF. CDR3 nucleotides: TGTGCCAGCAGCTTGGACAGGGGACCTAATGAAAAACTGTTTTTT.

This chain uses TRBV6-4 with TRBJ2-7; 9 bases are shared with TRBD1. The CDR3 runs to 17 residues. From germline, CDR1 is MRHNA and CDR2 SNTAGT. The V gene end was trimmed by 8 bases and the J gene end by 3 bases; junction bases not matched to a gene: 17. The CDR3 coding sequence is TGTGCCAGCCGCGAGAGGGGAGGGGACAGGGTCGGCTACGAGCAGTACTTC. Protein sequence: CASRERGGDRVGYEQYF.

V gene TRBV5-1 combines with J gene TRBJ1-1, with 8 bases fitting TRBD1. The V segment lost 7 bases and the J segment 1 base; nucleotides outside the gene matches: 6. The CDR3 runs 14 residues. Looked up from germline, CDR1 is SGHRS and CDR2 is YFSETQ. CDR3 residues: CASRATGENTEAFF. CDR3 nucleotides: TGCGCCAGCCGCGCGACAGGGGAGAACACTGAAGCTTTCTTT.

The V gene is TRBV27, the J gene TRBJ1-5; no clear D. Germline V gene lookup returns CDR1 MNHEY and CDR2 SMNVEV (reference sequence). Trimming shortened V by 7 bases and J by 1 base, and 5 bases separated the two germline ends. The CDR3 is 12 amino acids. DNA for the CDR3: TGTGCCAGCAAGGACAGCAATCAGCCCCAGCATTTT. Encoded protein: CASKDSNQPQHF.

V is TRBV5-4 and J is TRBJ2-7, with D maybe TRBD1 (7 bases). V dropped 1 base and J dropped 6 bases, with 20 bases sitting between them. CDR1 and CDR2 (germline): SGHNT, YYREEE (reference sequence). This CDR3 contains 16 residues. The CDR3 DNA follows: TGTGCCAGCAGCTTGCGGCTCCCGGGGGCAGGGGGCGAGCAGTACTTC. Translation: CASSLRLPGAGGEQYF.

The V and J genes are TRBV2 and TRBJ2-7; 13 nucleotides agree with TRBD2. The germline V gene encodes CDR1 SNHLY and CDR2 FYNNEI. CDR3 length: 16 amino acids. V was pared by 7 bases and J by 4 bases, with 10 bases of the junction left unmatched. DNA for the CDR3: TGTGCCAGCAACCCTGGACTAGCGGGAGTATCGTACGAGCAGTACTTC. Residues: CASNPGLAGVSYEQYF.